The entry below describes one T cell receptor beta chain. TCRdb keeps only in-frame clones here, not all; method: immunoSEQ multiplex PCR. This table has approximately 400,000 clones, about 96% appearing once. This specimen belongs to a study of shared clonotypes between healthy human individuals. V was trimmed by 0 bases and J by 4 bases, leaving 11 bases between them. The CDR3 consists of 15 residues. Germline assignment: CDR1 LGHNT and CDR2 FRNRAP. The chain links TRBV12-5 to TRBJ2-3, with D possibly being TRBD1 or TRBD2 (5 bases each). The receptor was isolated from a man aged 25 to 40 in good health. The material sequenced was memory CD8+ T cells sorted from blood. The subset is: CD45RO+ cells pooled with CCR7-negative TemRA cells. The CDR3 coding sequence is TGTGCTAGTGGTTTGGTACTTGGGGGACCAGATACGCAGTATTTT. Encoded protein: CASGLVLGGPDTQYF.